This T cell receptor beta chain came from a study of blood T cell repertoires in COVID-19. CDR3 size: 15 residues. Losses at the gene ends were 3 bases for V and 5 bases for J; bases not matched to a gene: 4. Germline values: CDR1 LGHDT, CDR2 YNNKEL (reference sequence). Per the original data handling: Reference gene primer amplification gave estimated nucleated cell counts. The method was immunoSEQ multiplex PCR; TCRdb's version includes in-frame clones alone and lacks a portion of them. Clone size and the V and J calls come from that table; the DNA yielded D and trimming. The sample carries roughly 110,000 clones, around four fifths recorded once.

The origin of this receptor is a man between 65 and 85 years old with acute or convalescent COVID-19. Sequencing was carried out using peripheral blood. J is TRBJ1-4 and V is TRBV3-1 (or the pseudogene TRBV3-2), with 9 bases that match TRBD1. CDR3 coding DNA: TGTGCCAGCAGCCACCGACAGGGGGTAAATGAAAAACTGTTTTTT. Its protein product is CASSHRQGVNEKLFF.